This T cell receptor (beta chain) was found in a study of OX40 agonist ivuxolimab in advanced cancers. Overall study context: Of mixed ages from about 20 to 90 and averaging about 65 years, the group was around 78% male. Prior checkpoint blockade (anti-PD-1, anti-PD-L1 or anti-CTLA-4) was permitted; less than 45% had it. Study results and caveats: Mean expanded clone counts were higher in CD8+ than CD4+ T cells.

Sequenced by immunoSEQ multiplex PCR; TCRdb stores in-frame clones only, minus some. Here the sample spans around 53,000 clones, roughly three quarters being singletons. Note on this clone: Its antigen is unidentified.

The CDR3 length is 13 residues. Trimming pared 7 bases from V and 7 bases from J, leaving 11 bases between. Germline V gene lookup returns CDR1 MNHEY and CDR2 SMNVEV (reference sequence). The source of this sequence is an adult with an advanced solid tumor such as melanoma, head and neck, liver or kidney cancer. The sequenced sample was CD4+ or CD8+ T cells sorted from blood, obtained in a trial of the OX40 agonist ivuxolimab. The V call is TRBV27, the J call TRBJ1-6, with D possibly matching TRBD1 (6 bases). This CDR3 reads CASKFTGNSPLHF. Here the CDR3 DNA reads TGTGCCAGCAAATTTACAGGGAATTCACCCCTCCACTTT.